This T cell receptor (beta chain) was captured by sequencing in a study of control samples from healthy donors and cancer patients. Here immunoSEQ multiplex PCR was the method, and the copy in TCRdb shows in-frame clones only, minus some. Of roughly 200,000 clones listed, around 90% are singletons. Per germline, CDR1 SGHTA and CDR2 FQGNSA. CDR3 length equals 15 residues. The V end lost 0 bases, the J end lost 4 bases, and 10 bases lay between the germline ends. The source of this sequence is a man under 40 in good health. Sequencing was performed on blood. The rearrangement links TRBV7-2 to TRBJ2-1, with a possible D match to TRBD2 (5 bases). CDR3 in amino acids: CASSLATSLYNEQFF. In nucleotides, the CDR3 is TGTGCCAGCAGCTTAGCCACTAGTTTGTACAATGAGCAGTTCTTC.